This T cell receptor beta chain was retrieved from a study of cytomegalovirus exposure and HLA in healthy donors. The overall study: In a later analysis, it was reported that the roughly 120 validation repertoires had been produced on the same platform as the 670 or so repertoires belonging to the first cohort.

The V gene end was trimmed by 6 bases and the J gene end by 3 bases; junction bases not matched to a gene: 8. The CDR3 has 15 residues. CDR1 MGHRA and CDR2 YSYEKL come from the germline V gene. TCRdb's table, derived via immunoSEQ multiplex PCR, lists solely in-frame clones and lacks some. The sample includes fewer than 200,000 clones, 75% to 90% of them seen just once. About this clone itself: Its antigen remains unknown.

Study-wide results and caveats: Most sequenced TCRs were rare (though some public TCRs occurred in many donors).

The chain employs TRBV4-1 and TRBJ1-1, with TRBD1 identical over 9 bases. This TCR derives from a man aged 18 to 30 in good health and CMV-seropositive. Source material: PBMCs. The DNA of the CDR3 is TGCGCCAGCAGGCAACAGGGGGCGCAGGACACTGAAGCTTTCTTT. Its protein is CASRQQGAQDTEAFF.